The 14 T cell receptor beta chains below all came from one sample that was sequenced in a study of lung T cells in sarcoidosis with Löfgren's syndrome. TCRdb recomputed calls from the reads with MiXCR, one row per CDR3 protein. The sample consists of 58,000 or so distinct CDR3 sequences, about 20% of them appearing once. Input material: CD4+ T cells from PBMCs. All receptors derive from a human donor with sarcoidosis (Löfgren's syndrome or another form), or a control subject (not recorded which).

This clonotype has a count of ten or more. The chain combines TRBV24-1 with TRBJ1-1, with a weak D call TRBD1 (6 bases). The germline V gene has CDR1 KGHDR and CDR2 SFDVKD. V was trimmed by 6 bases and J by 6 bases, leaving 7 bases between them. The CDR3 contains 11 residues. CDR3 sequence reads: CATSRGPEAFF. The CDR3 DNA is TGTGCCACCAGTCGGGGGCCTGAAGCTTTCTTT.

This clonotype was counted between two and nine times. The chain uses TRBV7-2 and TRBJ1-4; no firm D call. CDR3 length equals 14 residues. The germline CDR1 and CDR2 sequences are SGHTA and FQGNSA. Trimming removed 5 bases from V and 0 bases from J, with 7 bases in between. The CDR3 DNA sequence: TGTGCCAGCAGCCTCAGCACAACTAATGAAAAACTGTTTTTT. It is translated as CASSLSTTNEKLFF.

Remarks on this clonotype: Just one base apart from a much larger clone, this may be a read error. The rearrangement links TRBV7-6 to TRBJ2-1, with TRBD1 matching 10 bases. This CDR3 is 14 amino acids long. With V trimmed by 3 bases and J by 8 bases, 4 bases remained unmatched. Germline loops: CDR1 SGHVS, CDR2 FNYEAQ. This chain's CDR3 is CASSLGQGFHEQFF. The CDR3 nucleotides are TGTGCCAGCAGCTTGGGACAGGGGTTCCATGAGCAGTTCTTC.

By frequency in the sample, this clonotype is medium-sized (0.01 to 0.1%). The CDR3 sequence: CASGTRDPARTDTQYF. The CDR3 nucleotides read TGTGCCAGCGGAACCCGGGACCCCGCTCGCACAGATACGCAGTATTTT. The chain employs TRBV27 and TRBJ2-3; possibly TRBD1 or TRBD2 for D (5 bases each). In germline, CDR1 is MNHEY, CDR2 SMNVEV (reference sequence). V was pared by 8 bases and J by 1 base, with 19 bases between. The CDR3 sequence is 16 residues long.

This clonotype was seen repeatedly, ten times or more. V is TRBV20-1 and J is TRBJ2-1, with D uncertain. This CDR3 has 14 amino acids. Trimming stripped 3 bases from V and 0 bases from J, with 9 bases between. Germline V gene data show CDR1 as DFQATT and CDR2 as SNEGSKA (reference sequence). CDR3: CSARGTRSYNEQFF. CDR3 coding DNA: TGCAGTGCTAGGGGCACCCGCTCCTACAATGAGCAGTTCTTC.

This clonotype was seen repeatedly, ten times or more. The chain joins TRBV27 to TRBJ1-5; 7 bases align to TRBD1. J gave up 2 bases and V 8 bases, and 15 bases lay outside the gene matches. Germline V lookup: CDR1 MNHEY, CDR2 SMNVEV (reference sequence). The CDR3 runs 17 residues. In nucleotides, the CDR3 is TGTGCCAGCGCAAGATTGGAGGCAACAGGGGGCAATCAGCCCCAGCATTTT. Protein product: CASARLEATGGNQPQHF.

The chain couples TRBV20-1 to TRBJ2-5, with 8 bases aligning to TRBD2. V shed 3 bases, J shed 7 bases, and the junction held 13 bases outside the gene matches. The germline V gene encodes CDR1 DFQATT and CDR2 SNEGSKA (reference sequence). The CDR3 is 15 amino acids. CDR3: CSARGSGTREGTQYF. Here the CDR3 DNA reads TGCAGTGCTAGGGGGAGTGGGACTAGAGAAGGGACCCAGTACTTC.

In this sample, this clonotype turned up many times. J is TRBJ1-5 and V is TRBV28; 7 bases are shared with TRBD1. The CDR3 length is 15 residues. Unmatched junction bases numbered 8, after V lost 7 bases and J lost 2 bases. CDR1 is MDHEN and CDR2 is SYDVKM in the germline V gene. The CDR3 loop is CASTNTGTGNQPQHF. Here the CDR3 DNA reads TGTGCCAGCACCAATACCGGGACAGGCAATCAGCCCCAGCATTTT.

This clonotype was picked up a small number of times. This could be a read error, since a much larger clone is one nucleotide away. The DNA of the CDR3 is TGTGCCAGCAGCCCGGACAGGGAGAACACTGAAGCTTTCTTT. Protein product: CASSPDRENTEAFF. The chain recombines TRBV7-8 with TRBJ1-1; 8 bases line up with TRBD1. CDR3 size: 14 residues. Germline V gene lookup returns CDR1 SGHVS and CDR2 FQNEAQ. V dropped 5 bases and J dropped 1; count of bases not matched to a gene: 3.

By sample share, this clonotype is medium-sized (0.01 to 0.1%). V and J are TRBV6-1 and TRBJ2-3; TRBD1 might be the D (5 bases). The CDR3 is made up of 14 amino acids. V shed 10 bases and J shed 0 bases, with 14 bases lying between them. Germline V lookup: CDR1 MNHNS, CDR2 SASEGT. In nucleotides, the CDR3 is TGTGCCACCCTCCAACAGGCTAGCACAGATACGCAGTATTTT. It encodes CATLQQASTDTQYF.

This clonotype came up many times. The rearrangement links TRBV28 to TRBJ1-6; D gene uncertain. CDR1 is MDHEN, CDR2 SYDVKM, per germline. The CDR3 totals 13 residues. V shed 4 bases and J shed 7 bases, with 8 bases lying between them. CDR3 residues: CASSSPQNSPLHF. The CDR3 DNA is TGTGCCAGCAGTTCCCCCCAGAATTCACCCCTCCACTTT.

This clonotype was detected only a few times. V usage is TRBV7-2 and J usage is TRBJ1-1; D unclear. Germline V gives CDR1 SGHTA, CDR2 FQGNSA. V lost 0 bases, J lost 1 base, and 15 bases lay in between. This CDR3 has 17 amino acids. The CDR3: CASSLARSGRRNTEAFF. The CDR3 coding sequence is TGTGCCAGCAGCTTAGCCCGCTCGGGCCGGAGGAACACTGAAGCTTTCTTT.

This clonotype occurred a few times. V is TRBV12-3 or TRBV12-4 and J is TRBJ2-3; the match to TRBD1 covers 10 bases. J was trimmed by 3 bases and V by 6 bases; bases with no gene match: 15. The CDR3 consists of 18 residues. The CDR3 is CASRRTPYRDRGTDTQYF. The CDR3 DNA is TGTGCCAGCAGACGTACCCCCTACCGGGACAGGGGTACAGATACGCAGTATTTT.

This clonotype was observed at least ten times. This chain links TRBV7-2 with TRBJ2-1; D not certain. Trimming shortened V by 5 bases and J by 6 bases, and 11 bases separated the two germline ends. CDR1 SGHTA and CDR2 FQGNSA come from the germline V gene. CDR3 length: 13 residues. CDR3 nucleotides: TGTGCCAGCAGCACCTCGATCACCAATGAGCAGTTCTTC. This sequence encodes CASSTSITNEQFF.